This T cell receptor beta chain emerged from a study of Graves' ophthalmopathy and Graves' hyperthyroidism. Whole-study context: At the time of initial diagnosis and before any treatment, peripheral blood was collected.

Losses at the gene ends were 5 bases for V and 6 bases for J; bases not matched to a gene: 6. Germline V CDR1 and CDR2: DFQATT, SNEGSKA (reference sequence). This CDR3 has 12 residues. The study amplified TCR beta CDR3 regions using RNA transcripts. First-round RT-PCR with HTBI primers preceded a second-round multiplex PCR. A single record per CDR3 protein comes from TCRdb applying MiXCR to the multiplex PCR reads. The data contain hundreds of thousands of distinct CDR3 sequences, about 20% of them singletons. Ophthalmopathy not arising within 18 months of follow-up defined hyperthyroidism as stable. The sequence came from a woman aged 18-35 years with stable Graves' hyperthyroidism. Some clones in this sample may be carry-over from other donors' samples. The sample taken for sequencing was peripheral blood. The chain couples TRBV20-1 to TRBJ1-2; 7 nucleotides align to TRBD1. CDR3 in DNA: TGCAGTGCTGTGAACAGGGGACATGGCTACACCTTC. Its translation is CSAVNRGHGYTF.